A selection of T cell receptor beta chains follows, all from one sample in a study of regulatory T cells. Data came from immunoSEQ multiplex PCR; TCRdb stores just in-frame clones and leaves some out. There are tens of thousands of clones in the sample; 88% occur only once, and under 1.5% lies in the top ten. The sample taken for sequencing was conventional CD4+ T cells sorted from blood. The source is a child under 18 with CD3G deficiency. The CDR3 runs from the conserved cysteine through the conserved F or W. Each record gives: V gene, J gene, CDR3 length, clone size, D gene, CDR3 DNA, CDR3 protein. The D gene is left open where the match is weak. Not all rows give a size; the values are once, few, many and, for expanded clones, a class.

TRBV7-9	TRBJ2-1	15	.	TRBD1	TGTGCCAGCAGCGCATCGGGACAGGGGGGCAATGAGCAGTTCTTC	CASSASGQGGNEQFF
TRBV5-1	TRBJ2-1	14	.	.	TGCGCCAGCAGCTTGGGTCAGGGTGTGAATGAGCAGTTCTTC	CASSLGQGVNEQFF
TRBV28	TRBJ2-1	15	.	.	TGTGCCAGCAGTTTATGGGGGTCTGCCTACAATGAGCAGTTCTTC	CASSLWGSAYNEQFF
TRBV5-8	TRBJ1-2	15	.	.	TGTGCCAGCAGCTACGACAGCCACCTTAGGGGTGGCTACACCTTC	CASSYDSHLRGGYTF
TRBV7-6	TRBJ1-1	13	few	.	TGTGCCAGCAGCTTAGACCGATACACTGAAGCTTTCTTT	CASSLDRYTEAFF
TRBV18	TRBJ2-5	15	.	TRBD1	TGTGCCAGCTCACCAAGGGGACAGGGGAGACAGACCCAGTACTTC	CASSPRGQGRQTQYF
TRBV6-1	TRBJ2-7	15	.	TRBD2	TGTGCCAGCAGCGCGGGACTAGCGAATACCTACGAGCAGTACTTC	CASSAGLANTYEQYF
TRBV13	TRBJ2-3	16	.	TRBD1	TGTGCCAGCAGCTCGGGACAGGCATTCTGCACAGATACGCAGTATTTT	CASSSGQAFCTDTQYF
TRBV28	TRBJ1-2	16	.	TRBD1	TGTGCCAGCAGTCGCCGTCCCGGGACAGGGCCAAATGGCTACACCTTC	CASSRRPGTGPNGYTF
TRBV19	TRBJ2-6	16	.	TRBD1	TGTGCCAGTAGTCCCGACAGGGGACGAGGGGCCAACGTCCTGACTTTC	CASSPDRGRGANVLTF
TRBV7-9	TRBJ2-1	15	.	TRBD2	TGTGCCAGCAGCCTTCGACTAGCGTCAACCCATGAGCAGTTCTTC	CASSLRLASTHEQFF
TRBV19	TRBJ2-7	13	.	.	TGTGCCAGTAGTACGAGTTCGGGCGACGAGCAGTACTTC	CASSTSSGDEQYF
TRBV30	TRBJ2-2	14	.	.	TGTGCCTGGAAGAGGGCAGTACCGACCGGGGAGCTGTTTTTT	CAWKRAVPTGELFF
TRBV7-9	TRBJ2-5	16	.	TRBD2	TGTGCCAGCAGCTTAGGCCTAGCGGGATTCGGTGAGACCCAGTACTTC	CASSLGLAGFGETQYF
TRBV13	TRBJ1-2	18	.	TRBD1	TGTGCCAGCAGCTTAGGCAAACTGGGACAGGGAGGATCGGAAGGCTACACCTTC	CASSLGKLGQGGSEGYTF
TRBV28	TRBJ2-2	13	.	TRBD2	TGTGCCACCAGTAAAGCGGGAGCCGGGGAGCTGTTTTTT	CATSKAGAGELFF
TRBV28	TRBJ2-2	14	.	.	TGTGCCAGCAGTTTATACGCAGGGACCGGGGAGCTGTTTTTT	CASSLYAGTGELFF
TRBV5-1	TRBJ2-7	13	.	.	TGCGCCAGCAGCCCCCTCCCGGGATACGAGCAGTACTTC	CASSPLPGYEQYF
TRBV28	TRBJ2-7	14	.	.	TGTGCCAGCAGTCCGAATTCCCCACCCTACGAGCAGTACTTC	CASSPNSPPYEQYF
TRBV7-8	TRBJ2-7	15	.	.	TGTGCCAGCAGCTTGGGAACGGGGCGGCACTACGAGCAGTACTTC	CASSLGTGRHYEQYF
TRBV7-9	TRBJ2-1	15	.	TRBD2	TGTGCCAGCAGCTTAGGAGCGGGAACGTACAATGAGCAGTTCTTC	CASSLGAGTYNEQFF
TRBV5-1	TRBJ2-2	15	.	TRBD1	TGCGCCAGCAGCCCCGGGACAGGCATCACCGGGGAGCTGTTTTTT	CASSPGTGITGELFF
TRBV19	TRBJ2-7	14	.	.	TGTGCCAGTAGTTCTCCTCTAAGGGCCTACGAGCAGTACTTC	CASSSPLRAYEQYF
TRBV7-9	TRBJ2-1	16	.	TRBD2	TGTGCCAGCAGCTTGTCGGCTAGCGGGAGGGTTGGTGAGCAGTTCTTC	CASSLSASGRVGEQFF
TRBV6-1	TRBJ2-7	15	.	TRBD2	TGTGCCAGCAGCTCGTATCTAGCGGGAGAGGGCGAGCAGTACTTC	CASSSYLAGEGEQYF
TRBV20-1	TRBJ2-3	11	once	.	TGCAGTGCTAGTGTCAGGGATACGCAGTATTTT	CSASVRDTQYF
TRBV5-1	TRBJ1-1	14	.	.	TGCGCCAGCAGCTTGGCCGCCGGTAACACTGAAGCTTTCTTT	CASSLAAGNTEAFF
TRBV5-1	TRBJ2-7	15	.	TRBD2	TGCGCCAGCAGCAGCGGGACTAGCAGTTCTTACGAGCAGTACTTC	CASSSGTSSSYEQYF
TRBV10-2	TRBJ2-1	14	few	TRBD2	TGCGCCAGCAAAATAGCGGGAGCTTACAATGAGCAGTTCTTC	CASKIAGAYNEQFF
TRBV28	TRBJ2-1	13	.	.	TGTGCCAGCAACCACCATGGGAGAAATGAGCAGTTCTTC	CASNHHGRNEQFF
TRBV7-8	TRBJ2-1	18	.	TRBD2	TGTGCCAGCAGCTTAGTCGCCCATACTAGCGGGAGAGGGAATGAGCAGTTCTTC	CASSLVAHTSGRGNEQFF
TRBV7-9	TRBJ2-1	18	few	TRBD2	TGTGCCAGCAGCTTATGGTTTGCCGGCGGGACTAGCGCCTCGGTCCAGTTCTTC	CASSLWFAGGTSASVQFF
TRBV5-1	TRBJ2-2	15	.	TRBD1	TGCGCCAGCAGGAAGACAGGGAAGGGGACCGGGGAGCTGTTTTTT	CASRKTGKGTGELFF
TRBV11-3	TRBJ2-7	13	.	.	TGTGCCAGCAGCTTAAGCACTACCTACGAGCAGTACTTC	CASSLSTTYEQYF
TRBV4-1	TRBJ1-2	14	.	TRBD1	TGCGTCAGCAGCCCTCAGGGGGCGAGGTTTTCTTTAACCTTC	CVSSPQGARFSLTF
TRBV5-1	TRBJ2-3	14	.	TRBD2	TGCGCCAGCAGGGCTAGCGGGAGGACAGATACGCAGTATTTT	CASRASGRTDTQYF
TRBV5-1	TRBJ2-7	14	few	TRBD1	TGCGCCAGCAGCTTGGCCGGACAGGGGTCCGAGCAGTACTTC	CASSLAGQGSEQYF
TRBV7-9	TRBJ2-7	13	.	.	TGTGCCAGCAGCTTATTCGGGGGATCCGAGCAGTACTTC	CASSLFGGSEQYF
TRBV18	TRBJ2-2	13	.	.	TGTGCCAGCTCATCCCTCACCGGCGGGGAGCTGTTTTTT	CASSSLTGGELFF
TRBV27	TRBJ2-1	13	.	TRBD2	TGTGCCAGCAGTCCTCACCGGGGGGGGGAGCAGTTCTTC	CASSPHRGGEQFF
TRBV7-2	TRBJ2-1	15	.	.	TGTGCCAGCAGCTCCAGGGTGGGGGGTAACAATGAGCAGTTCTTC	CASSSRVGGNNEQFF
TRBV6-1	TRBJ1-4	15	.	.	TGTGCCAGCAGTGAATGGATAGGGGGGAGTGAAAAACTGTTTTTT	CASSEWIGGSEKLFF
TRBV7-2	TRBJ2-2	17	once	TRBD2	TGTGCCAGCAGCTTAGCGGCTAGCGGGAGAGGTACCGGGGAGCTGTTTTTT	CASSLAASGRGTGELFF
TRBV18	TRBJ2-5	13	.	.	TGTGCCAGCTCACCACGGTTCGCAGAGACCCAGTACTTC	CASSPRFAETQYF
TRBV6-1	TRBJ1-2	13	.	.	TGTGCCAGCAGTACCGGGACTGCCTATGGCTACACCTTC	CASSTGTAYGYTF
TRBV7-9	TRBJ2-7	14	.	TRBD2	TGTGCCAGCAGCTCCTCTAGCGGGAGGGACGAGCAGTACTTC	CASSSSSGRDEQYF
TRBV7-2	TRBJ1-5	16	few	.	TGTGCCAGCAGCTTTCTCCCTCGTCGGCAGGGTGAGCCCCAGCATTTT	CASSFLPRRQGEPQHF
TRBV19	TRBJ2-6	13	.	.	TGTGCCAGTAGAGAGGCTGGGGCCAACGTCCTGACTTTC	CASREAGANVLTF
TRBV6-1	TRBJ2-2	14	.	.	TGTGCCAGCAGAAATAGCCGGAACACCGGGGAGCTGTTTTTT	CASRNSRNTGELFF
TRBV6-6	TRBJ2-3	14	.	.	TGTGCCAGCAGTTACGGTGGGGTCGTGGATACGCAGTATTTT	CASSYGGVVDTQYF
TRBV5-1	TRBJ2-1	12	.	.	TGCGCCAGCAGCTTGACCCCCAATGAGCAGTTCTTC	CASSLTPNEQFF
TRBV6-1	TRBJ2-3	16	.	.	TGTGCCAGCAGTGATTTCGGGTCCCGACGTACAGATACGCAGTATTTT	CASSDFGSRRTDTQYF
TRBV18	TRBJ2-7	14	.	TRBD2	TGTGCCAGCTCACCCACTAGCGGGTATTACGAGCAGTACTTC	CASSPTSGYYEQYF
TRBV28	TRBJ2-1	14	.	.	TGTGCCAGCAGCCCCCTAGGAGCCTACAATGAGCAGTTCTTC	CASSPLGAYNEQFF
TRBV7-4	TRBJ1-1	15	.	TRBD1	TGTGCCAGCAGCGATGGGACAGGCCGTCACACTGAAGCTTTCTTT	CASSDGTGRHTEAFF
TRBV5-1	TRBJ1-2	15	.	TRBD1	TGCGCCAGCAGCTTGTCGGGACAGGGGGCAGACGGCTACACCTTC	CASSLSGQGADGYTF
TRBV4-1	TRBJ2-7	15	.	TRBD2	TGCGCCAGCAGCCAGGGACTAGCTCCAACCTACGAGCAGTACTTC	CASSQGLAPTYEQYF
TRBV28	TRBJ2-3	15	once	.	TGTGCCAGCAGTCCACGGCTAACTAGCCGGCATACGCAGTATTTT	CASSPRLTSRHTQYF
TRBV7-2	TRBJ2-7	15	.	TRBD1	TGTGCCAGCAGCTTTCCACAGGGGGCTCACTACGAGCAGTACTTC	CASSFPQGAHYEQYF